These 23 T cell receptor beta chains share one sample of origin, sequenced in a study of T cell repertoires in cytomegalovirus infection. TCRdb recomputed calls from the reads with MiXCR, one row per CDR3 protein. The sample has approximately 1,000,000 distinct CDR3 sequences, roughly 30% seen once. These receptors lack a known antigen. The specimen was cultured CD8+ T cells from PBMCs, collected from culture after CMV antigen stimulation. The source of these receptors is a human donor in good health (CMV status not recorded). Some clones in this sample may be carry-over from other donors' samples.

The chain's CDR3 is CASSPYHSGGLSNTGELFF. In nucleotides, the CDR3 is TGTGCCAGCAGCCCATACCACAGCGGGGGGCTATCGAACACCGGGGAGCTGTTTTTT. This chain uses TRBV7-1 with TRBJ2-2, with 9 nucleotides matching TRBD2. TRBV7-1 belongs to the ORF category, with a function that is uncertain. V lost 5 bases and J lost 0; bases outside the gene matches: 13. This CDR3 spans 19 amino acids.

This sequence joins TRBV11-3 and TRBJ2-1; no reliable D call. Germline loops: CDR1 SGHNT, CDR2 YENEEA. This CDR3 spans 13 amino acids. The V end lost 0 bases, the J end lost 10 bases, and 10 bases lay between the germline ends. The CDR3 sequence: CASSLEKALEQFF. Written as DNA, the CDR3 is TGTGCCAGCAGCTTAGAAAAGGCCTTGGAGCAGTTCTTC.

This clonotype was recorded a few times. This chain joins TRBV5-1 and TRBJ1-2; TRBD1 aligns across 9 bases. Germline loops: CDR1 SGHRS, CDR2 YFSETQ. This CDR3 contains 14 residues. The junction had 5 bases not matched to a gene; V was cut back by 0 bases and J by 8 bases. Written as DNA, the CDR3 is TGCGCCAGCAGCTTGGGACAGGGGGGGGCCGGCTACACCTTC. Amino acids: CASSLGQGGAGYTF.

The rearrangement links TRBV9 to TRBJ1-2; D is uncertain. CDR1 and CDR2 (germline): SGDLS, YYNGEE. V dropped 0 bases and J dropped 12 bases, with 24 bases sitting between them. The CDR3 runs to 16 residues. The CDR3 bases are TGTGCCAGCAGCGTAGCCCCGGGGAGGCCGGGTGAGGAAGACACCTTC. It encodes CASSVAPGRPGEEDTF.

CDR3 DNA sequence: TGTGCCAGCAGCCCTCCTGAGGTTCTGAACACTGAAGCTTTCTTT. Residues: CASSPPEVLNTEAFF. This chain joins TRBV7-9 and TRBJ1-1; no definite D call. In germline, CDR1 is SEHNR, CDR2 FQNEAQ (reference sequence). The CDR3 consists of 15 residues. Between the trimmed V and J ends, which lost 5 bases and 0 bases, there was a span of 13 bases.

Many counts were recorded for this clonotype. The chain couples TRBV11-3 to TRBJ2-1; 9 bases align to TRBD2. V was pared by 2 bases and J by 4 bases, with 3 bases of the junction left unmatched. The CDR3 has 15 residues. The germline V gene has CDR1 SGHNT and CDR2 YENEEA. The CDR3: CASSLSGGPYNEQFF. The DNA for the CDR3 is TGTGCCAGCAGCTTAAGCGGGGGGCCTTACAATGAGCAGTTCTTC.

CDR3 nucleotides: TGTGCCAGCAGTTCCCACTCCGAGCGGGCCGGGGAGCTGTTTTTT. As protein: CASSSHSERAGELFF. The rearrangement joins TRBV6-2 or TRBV6-3 to TRBJ2-2, with D perhaps TRBD2 (6 bases). Germline V gene sequence: CDR1 MNHEY, CDR2 SVGEGT. V lost 4 bases and J 6 bases, leaving 15 bases between the germline ends. The CDR3 sequence is 15 residues long.

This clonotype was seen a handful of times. The CDR3 loop reads CASSSYSGELFF. The CDR3 nucleotides are TGTGCCAGCAGTTCTTATTCCGGGGAGCTGTTTTTT. The J gene is TRBJ2-2, the V gene TRBV7-9; no clear D. Germline V CDR1 and CDR2: SEHNR, FQNEAQ (reference sequence). This CDR3 has 12 residues. Trimming cost V 6 bases and J 6 bases, with 8 bases left between them.

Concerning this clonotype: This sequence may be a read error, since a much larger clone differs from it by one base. CDR3: CAISQVSREGQPQHF. The CDR3, as DNA: TGCGCCATCAGCCAAGTATCTAGGGAAGGTCAGCCCCAGCATTTT. This rearrangement joins TRBV4-1 to TRBJ1-5; D is ambiguous. Per germline, CDR1 MGHRA and CDR2 YSYEKL. The CDR3 is made up of 15 amino acids.

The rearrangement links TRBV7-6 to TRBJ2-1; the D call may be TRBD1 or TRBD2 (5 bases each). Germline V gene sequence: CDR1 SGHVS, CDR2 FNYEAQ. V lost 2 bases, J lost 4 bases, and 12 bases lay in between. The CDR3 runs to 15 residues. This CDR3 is CASSLPGTFYNEQFF. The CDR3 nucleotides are TGTGCCAGCAGCTTACCGGGGACCTTTTACAATGAGCAGTTCTTC.

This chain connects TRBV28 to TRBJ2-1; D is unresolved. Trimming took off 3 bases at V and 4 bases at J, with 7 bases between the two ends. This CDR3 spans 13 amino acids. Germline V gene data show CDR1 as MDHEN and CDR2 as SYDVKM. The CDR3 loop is CASSLFRYNEQFF. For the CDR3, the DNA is TGTGCCAGCAGTTTGTTTCGGTACAATGAGCAGTTCTTC.

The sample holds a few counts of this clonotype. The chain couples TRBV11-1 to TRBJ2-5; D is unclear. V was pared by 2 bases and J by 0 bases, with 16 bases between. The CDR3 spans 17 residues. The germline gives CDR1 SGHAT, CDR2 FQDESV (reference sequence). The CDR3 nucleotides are TGTGCCAGCAGCTTATACCAGCCCTATACGTACCAAGAGACCCAGTACTTC. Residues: CASSLYQPYTYQETQYF.

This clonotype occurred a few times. The CDR3 loop is CASSPRRTGEGEKLFF. In nucleotides, the CDR3 is TGTGCCAGCAGCCCCCGGCGGACAGGGGAGGGTGAAAAACTGTTTTTT. This chain joins TRBV12-3 or TRBV12-4 and TRBJ1-4, with 9 nucleotides matching TRBD1. J was trimmed by 7 bases and V by 6 bases; bases with no gene match: 12. The CDR3 runs 16 residues.

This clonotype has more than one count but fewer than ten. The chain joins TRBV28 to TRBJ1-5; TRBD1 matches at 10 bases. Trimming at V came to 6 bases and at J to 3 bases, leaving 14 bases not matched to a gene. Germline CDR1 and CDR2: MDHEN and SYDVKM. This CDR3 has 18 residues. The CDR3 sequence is CASSYPARDRGLNQPQHF. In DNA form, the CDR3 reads TGTGCCAGCAGCTATCCTGCACGGGACAGGGGTCTCAATCAGCCCCAGCATTTT.

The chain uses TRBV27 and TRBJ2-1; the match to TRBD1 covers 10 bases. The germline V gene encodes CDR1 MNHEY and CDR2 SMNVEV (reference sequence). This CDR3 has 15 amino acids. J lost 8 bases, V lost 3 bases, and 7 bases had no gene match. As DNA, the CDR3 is TGTGCCAGCAGTTTCAGTGGACAGGGGGGTTATGAGCAGTTCTTC. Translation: CASSFSGQGGYEQFF.

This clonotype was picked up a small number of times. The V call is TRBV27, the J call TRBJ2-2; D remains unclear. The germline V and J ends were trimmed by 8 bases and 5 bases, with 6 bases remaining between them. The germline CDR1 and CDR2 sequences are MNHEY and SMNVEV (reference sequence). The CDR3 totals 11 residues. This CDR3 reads CASLGTGELFF. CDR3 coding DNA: TGTGCCAGCCTGGGGACCGGGGAGCTGTTTTTT.

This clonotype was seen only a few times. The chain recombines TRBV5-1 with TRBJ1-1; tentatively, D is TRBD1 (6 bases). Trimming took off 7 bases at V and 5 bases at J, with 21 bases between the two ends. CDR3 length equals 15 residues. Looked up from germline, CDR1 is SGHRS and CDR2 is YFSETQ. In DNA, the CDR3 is TGCGCCAGCCGAGATGGGGGGCGCGGGGAAACTGAAGCTTTCTTT. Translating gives CASRDGGRGETEAFF.

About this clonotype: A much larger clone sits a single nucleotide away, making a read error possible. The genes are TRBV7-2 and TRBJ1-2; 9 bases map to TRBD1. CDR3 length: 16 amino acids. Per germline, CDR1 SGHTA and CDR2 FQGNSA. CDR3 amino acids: CASSLAGTGSGGGCTF. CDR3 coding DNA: TGTGCCAGCAGCTTAGCGGGGACAGGGTCGGGAGGGGGCTGCACCTTC.

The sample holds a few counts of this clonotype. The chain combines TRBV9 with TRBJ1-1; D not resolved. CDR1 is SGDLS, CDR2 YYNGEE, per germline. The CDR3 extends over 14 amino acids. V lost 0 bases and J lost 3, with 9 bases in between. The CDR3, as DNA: TGTGCCAGCAGCGTAGACCGCACACACACTGAAGCTTTCTTT. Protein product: CASSVDRTHTEAFF.

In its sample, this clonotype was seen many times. CDR3 nucleotides: TGTGCCAGCAGCGTAGCCCCCGCTACGACTGAAGCTTTCTTT. It translates to CASSVAPATTEAFF. This chain connects TRBV9 to TRBJ1-1; D uncertain. The ends were cut back, 0 bases at V and 5 bases at J, with 11 bases in the middle. The CDR3 consists of 14 residues. In germline, CDR1 is SGDLS, CDR2 YYNGEE.

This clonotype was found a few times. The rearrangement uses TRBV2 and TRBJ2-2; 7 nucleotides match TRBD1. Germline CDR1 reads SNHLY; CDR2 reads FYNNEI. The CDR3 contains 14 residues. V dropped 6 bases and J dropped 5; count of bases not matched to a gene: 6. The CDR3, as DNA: TGTGCCAGCAGAGGACAGGATGGGACCGGGGAGCTGTTTTTT. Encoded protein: CASRGQDGTGELFF.

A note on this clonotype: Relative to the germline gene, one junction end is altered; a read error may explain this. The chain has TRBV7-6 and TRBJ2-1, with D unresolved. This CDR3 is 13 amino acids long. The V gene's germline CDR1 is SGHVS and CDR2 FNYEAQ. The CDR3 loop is CVSSSSNYNEQFF. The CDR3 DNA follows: TGTGTCAGCAGCTCCTCAAATTACAATGAGCAGTTCTTC.

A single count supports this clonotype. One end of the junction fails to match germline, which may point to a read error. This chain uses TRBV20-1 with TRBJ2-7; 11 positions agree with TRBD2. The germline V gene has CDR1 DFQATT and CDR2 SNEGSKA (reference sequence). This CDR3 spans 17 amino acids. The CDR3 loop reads CSDRDRSGGATSYEQYF. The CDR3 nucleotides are TGCAGTGATAGAGATCGTAGCGGGGGGGCCACCTCCTACGAGCAGTACTTC.